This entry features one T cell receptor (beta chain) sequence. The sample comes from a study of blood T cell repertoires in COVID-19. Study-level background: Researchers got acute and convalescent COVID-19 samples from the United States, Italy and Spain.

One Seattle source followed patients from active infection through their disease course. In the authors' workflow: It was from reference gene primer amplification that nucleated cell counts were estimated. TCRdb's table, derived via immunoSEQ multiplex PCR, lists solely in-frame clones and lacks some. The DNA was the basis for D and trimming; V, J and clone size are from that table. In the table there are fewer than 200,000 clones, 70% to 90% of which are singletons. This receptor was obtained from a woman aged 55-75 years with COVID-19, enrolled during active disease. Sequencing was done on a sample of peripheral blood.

This CDR3 is CATAPPGYSNQPQHF. DNA of the CDR3: TGTGCCACCGCACCTCCAGGGTATAGCAATCAGCCCCAGCATTTT. The genes are TRBV6-5 and TRBJ1-5, with D possibly being TRBD1 (5 bases). V was trimmed by 10 bases and J by 0 bases, leaving 16 bases between them. The CDR3 covers 15 residues. The germline V gene encodes CDR1 MNHEY and CDR2 SVGAGI.